This is a list of T cell receptor beta chains from one sample in a study of T cell responses to AZD1222 COVID-19 vaccine. Profiled with immunoSEQ multiplex PCR; TCRdb holds only in-frame clones, not every one. Of 150,000 to 200,000 clones in the sample, less than 95% were seen once. The material was peripheral blood, obtained on day 0 of AZD1222 vaccination. Every receptor here comes from an adult in good health. The CDR3 runs from the conserved cysteine through the conserved F or W. Each record gives: clone size, D gene, V gene, J gene, CDR3 protein, CDR3 DNA. The D gene is left open where the match is weak. Not every row has a clone size; where given, it reads once, few, many or a size class.

clone_size: NA; d_call: NA; v_call: TRBV3-1/TRBV3-2; j_call: TRBJ2-3; cdr3_aa: CASSHGITFTDTQYF; cdr3_nt: TGTGCCAGCAGCCATGGCATTACCTTCACAGATACGCAGTATTTT
clone_size: NA; d_call: NA; v_call: TRBV2; j_call: TRBJ1-2; cdr3_aa: CARRREGVYSNYGYTF; cdr3_nt: TGTGCTAGAAGAAGGGAGGGAGTTTATTCTAACTATGGCTACACCTTC
clone_size: NA; d_call: NA; v_call: TRBV19; j_call: TRBJ1-2; cdr3_aa: CASCMGGRYGYTF; cdr3_nt: TGTGCCAGTTGCATGGGGGGAAGGTATGGCTACACCTTC
clone_size: NA; d_call: TRBD2; v_call: TRBV5-4; j_call: TRBJ2-7; cdr3_aa: CASSPGGEKREQYF; cdr3_nt: TGTGCCAGCAGCCCGGGGGGAGAAAAGCGCGAGCAGTACTTC
clone_size: NA; d_call: NA; v_call: TRBV7-3; j_call: TRBJ2-1; cdr3_aa: CASSSRYNEQFF; cdr3_nt: TGTGCCAGCAGCTCCAGATACAATGAGCAGTTCTTC
clone_size: once; d_call: NA; v_call: TRBV6-5; j_call: TRBJ1-5; cdr3_aa: CASSPLRDQPQHF; cdr3_nt: TGTGCCAGCAGTCCCCTGAGGGATCAGCCCCAGCATTTT
clone_size: once; d_call: NA; v_call: TRBV19; j_call: TRBJ1-5; cdr3_aa: CASSSEVYQPQHF; cdr3_nt: TGTGCCAGTAGTAGCGAGGTCTATCAGCCCCAGCATTTT
clone_size: NA; d_call: NA; v_call: TRBV4-2; j_call: TRBJ1-3; cdr3_aa: CASSQRGSGNTIYF; cdr3_nt: TGTGCCAGCAGCCAACGGGGCTCTGGAAACACCATATATTTT
clone_size: NA; d_call: NA; v_call: TRBV5-1; j_call: TRBJ2-7; cdr3_aa: CASSPFGAYEQYF; cdr3_nt: TGCGCCAGCAGCCCATTTGGGGCCTACGAGCAGTACTTC
clone_size: NA; d_call: NA; v_call: TRBV2; j_call: TRBJ2-7; cdr3_aa: CASSGMGNEQYF; cdr3_nt: TGTGCCAGCAGTGGGATGGGAAACGAGCAGTACTTC
clone_size: NA; d_call: NA; v_call: TRBV7-3; j_call: TRBJ2-2; cdr3_aa: CASSLGAPGAGELFF; cdr3_nt: TGTGCCAGCAGCTTAGGGGCGCCGGGAGCCGGGGAGCTGTTTTTT
clone_size: NA; d_call: NA; v_call: TRBV4-1; j_call: TRBJ1-3; cdr3_aa: CASSQEATAIYF; cdr3_nt: TGCGCCAGCAGCCAAGAGGCGACGGCGATATATTTT
clone_size: NA; d_call: NA; v_call: TRBV4-1; j_call: TRBJ1-5; cdr3_aa: CASSPGDLSNQPQHF; cdr3_nt: TGCGCCAGCAGCCCAGGGGATTTGAGCAATCAGCCCCAGCATTTT
clone_size: NA; d_call: NA; v_call: TRBV15; j_call: TRBJ1-1; cdr3_aa: CATSRGTTEAFF; cdr3_nt: TGTGCCACCAGCAGAGGTACTACTGAAGCTTTCTTT
clone_size: once; d_call: NA; v_call: TRBV24-1; j_call: TRBJ2-5; cdr3_aa: CATGAESEETQYF; cdr3_nt: TGTGCCACCGGTGCGGAGTCGGAAGAGACCCAGTACTTC
clone_size: once; d_call: NA; v_call: TRBV9; j_call: TRBJ2-7; cdr3_aa: CASSGEGGYYEQYF; cdr3_nt: TGTGCCAGCAGCGGCGAGGGGGGCTACTACGAGCAGTACTTC